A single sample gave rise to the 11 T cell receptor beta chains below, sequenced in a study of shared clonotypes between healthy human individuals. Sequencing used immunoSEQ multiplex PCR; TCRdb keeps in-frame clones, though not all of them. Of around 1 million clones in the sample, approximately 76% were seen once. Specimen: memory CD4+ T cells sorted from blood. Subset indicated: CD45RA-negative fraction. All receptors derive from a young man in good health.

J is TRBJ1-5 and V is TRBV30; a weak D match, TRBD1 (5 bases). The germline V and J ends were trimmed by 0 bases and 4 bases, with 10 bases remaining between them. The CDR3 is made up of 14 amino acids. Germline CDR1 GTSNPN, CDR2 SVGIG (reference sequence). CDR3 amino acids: CAWSVGLGNQPQHF. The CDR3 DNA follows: TGTGCCTGGAGTGTGGGGCTGGGAAATCAGCCCCAGCATTTT.

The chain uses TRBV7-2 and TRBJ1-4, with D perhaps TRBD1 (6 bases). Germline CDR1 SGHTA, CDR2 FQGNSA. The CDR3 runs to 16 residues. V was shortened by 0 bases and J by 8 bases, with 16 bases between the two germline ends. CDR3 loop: CASSLARGVRGEKLFF. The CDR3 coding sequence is TGTGCCAGCAGCTTAGCCCGTGGCGTCAGGGGCGAAAAACTGTTTTTT. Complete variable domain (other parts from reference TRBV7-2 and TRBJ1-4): GAGVSQSPSNKVTEKGKDVELRCDPISGHTALYWYRQSLGQGLEFLIYFQGNSAPDKSGLPSDRFSAERTGGSVSTLTIQRTQQEDSAVYLCASSLARGVRGEKLFFGSGTQLSVL.

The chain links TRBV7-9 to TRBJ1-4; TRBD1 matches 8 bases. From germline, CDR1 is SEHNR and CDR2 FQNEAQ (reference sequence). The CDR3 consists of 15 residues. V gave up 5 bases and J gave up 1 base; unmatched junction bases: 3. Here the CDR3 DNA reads TGTGCCAGCAGCCCCGACAGGGGAACTAATGAAAAACTGTTTTTT. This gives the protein CASSPDRGTNEKLFF. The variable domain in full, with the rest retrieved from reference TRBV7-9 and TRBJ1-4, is DTGVSQNPRHKITKRGQNVTFRCDPISEHNRLYWYRQTLGQGPEFLTYFQNEAQLEKSRLLSDRFSAERPKGSFSTLEIQRTEQGDSAMYLCASSPDRGTNEKLFFGSGTQLSVL.

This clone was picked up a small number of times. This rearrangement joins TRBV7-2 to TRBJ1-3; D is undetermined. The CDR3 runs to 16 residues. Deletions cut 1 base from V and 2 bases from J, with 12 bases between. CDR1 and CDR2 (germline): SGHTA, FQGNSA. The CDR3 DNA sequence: TGTGCCAGCAGCTTAGTACAAGGACTGACTGGAAACACCATATATTTT. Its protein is CASSLVQGLTGNTIYF.

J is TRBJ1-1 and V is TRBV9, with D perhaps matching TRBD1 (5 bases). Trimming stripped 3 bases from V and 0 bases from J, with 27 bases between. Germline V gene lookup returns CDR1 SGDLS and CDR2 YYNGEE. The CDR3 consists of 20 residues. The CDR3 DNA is TGTGCCAGCAGCGACAACAAACTGGACGGGAGGTGGGGGATGAACACTGAAGCTTTCTTT. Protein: CASSDNKLDGRWGMNTEAFF. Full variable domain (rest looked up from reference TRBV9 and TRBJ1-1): DSGVTQTPKHLITATGQRVTLRCSPRSGDLSVYWYQQSLDQGLQFLIQYYNGEERAKGNILERFSAQQFPDLHSELNLSSLELGDSALYFCASSDNKLDGRWGMNTEAFFGQGTRLTVV.

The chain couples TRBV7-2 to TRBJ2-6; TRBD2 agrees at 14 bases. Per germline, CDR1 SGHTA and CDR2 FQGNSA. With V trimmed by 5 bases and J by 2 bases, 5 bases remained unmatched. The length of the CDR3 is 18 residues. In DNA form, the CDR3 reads TGTGCCAGCAGCGCCCGACTAGCGGGGGGGGCTGGGGCCAACGTCCTGACTTTC. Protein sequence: CASSARLAGGAGANVLTF. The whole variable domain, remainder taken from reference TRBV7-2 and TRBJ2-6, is GAGVSQSPSNKVTEKGKDVELRCDPISGHTALYWYRQSLGQGLEFLIYFQGNSAPDKSGLPSDRFSAERTGGSVSTLTIQRTQQEDSAVYLCASSARLAGGAGANVLTFGAGSRLTVL.

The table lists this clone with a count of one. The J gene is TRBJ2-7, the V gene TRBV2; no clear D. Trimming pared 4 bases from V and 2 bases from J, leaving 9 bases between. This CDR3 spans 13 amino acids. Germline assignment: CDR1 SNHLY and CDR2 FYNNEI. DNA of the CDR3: TGTGCCAGCAGTGTTCAGGAGACCTACGAGCAGTACTTC. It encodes CASSVQETYEQYF.

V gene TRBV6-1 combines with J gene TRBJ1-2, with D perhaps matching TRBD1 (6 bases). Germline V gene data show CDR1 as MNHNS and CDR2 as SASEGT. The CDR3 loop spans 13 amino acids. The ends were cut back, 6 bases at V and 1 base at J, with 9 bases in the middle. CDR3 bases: TGTGCCAGCAGCCAGGACAGTAACTATGGCTACACCTTC. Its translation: CASSQDSNYGYTF.

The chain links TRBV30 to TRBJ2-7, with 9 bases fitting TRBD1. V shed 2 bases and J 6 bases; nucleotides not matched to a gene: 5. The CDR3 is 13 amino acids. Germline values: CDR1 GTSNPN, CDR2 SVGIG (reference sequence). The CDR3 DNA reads TGTGCCTGGAGTATACAGGGGGCTGGCGAGCAGTACTTC. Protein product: CAWSIQGAGEQYF. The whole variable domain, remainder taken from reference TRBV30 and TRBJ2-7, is SQTIHQWPATLVQPVGSPLSLECTVEGTSNPNLYWYRQAAGRGLQLLFYSVGIGQISSEVPQNLSASRPQDRQFILSSKKLLLSDSGFYLCAWSIQGAGEQYFGPGTRLTVT.

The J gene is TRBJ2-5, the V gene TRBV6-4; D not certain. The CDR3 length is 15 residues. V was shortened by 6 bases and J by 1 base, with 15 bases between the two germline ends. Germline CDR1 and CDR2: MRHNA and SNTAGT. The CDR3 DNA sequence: TGTGCCAGCAGCCTCAACCAAGGCCCCCAAGAGACCCAGTACTTC. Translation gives CASSLNQGPQETQYF.

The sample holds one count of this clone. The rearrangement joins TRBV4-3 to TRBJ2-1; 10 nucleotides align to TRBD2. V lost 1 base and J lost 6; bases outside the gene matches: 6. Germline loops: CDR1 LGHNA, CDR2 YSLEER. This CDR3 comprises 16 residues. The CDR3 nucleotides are TGCGCCAGCAGCCAAGGACTAGCGGGTGGGACCAATGAGCAGTTCTTC. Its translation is CASSQGLAGGTNEQFF.